Given below is one T cell receptor (beta chain) in context. Antigen specificity is unknown. Produced via immunoSEQ multiplex PCR; TCRdb's table is partial and in-frame only. The sample contains some 76,000 clones, over 80% of which appear only once. These data belong to a study of OX40 agonist ivuxolimab in advanced cancers. On the study more broadly: Dose-escalation patients had hepatocellular carcinoma, melanoma, renal cell or head and neck cancer.

General study points: Among the lowest peripheral clonal expansion occurred in 0.1-3.0 mg/kg partial responders.

The CDR3 is 14 residues long. Per the germline V gene, CDR1 is GTSNPN and CDR2 is SVGIG (reference sequence). Trimming stripped 0 bases from V and 3 bases from J, with 8 bases between. Specimen: CD4+ or CD8+ T cells sorted from blood, collected in a trial of the OX40 agonist ivuxolimab. The V call is TRBV30, the J call TRBJ1-4; D is uncertain. The receptor was derived from an adult with an advanced solid tumor such as melanoma, head and neck, liver or kidney cancer. The CDR3 nucleotides read TGTGCCTGGAGTGTATCTGGGGCTAATGAAAAACTGTTTTTT. Protein: CAWSVSGANEKLFF. The complete variable domain, with remaining parts taken from reference TRBV30 and TRBJ1-4, reads SQTIHQWPATLVQPVGSPLSLECTVEGTSNPNLYWYRQAAGRGLQLLFYSVGIGQISSEVPQNLSASRPQDRQFILSSKKLLLSDSGFYLCAWSVSGANEKLFFGSGTQLSVL.